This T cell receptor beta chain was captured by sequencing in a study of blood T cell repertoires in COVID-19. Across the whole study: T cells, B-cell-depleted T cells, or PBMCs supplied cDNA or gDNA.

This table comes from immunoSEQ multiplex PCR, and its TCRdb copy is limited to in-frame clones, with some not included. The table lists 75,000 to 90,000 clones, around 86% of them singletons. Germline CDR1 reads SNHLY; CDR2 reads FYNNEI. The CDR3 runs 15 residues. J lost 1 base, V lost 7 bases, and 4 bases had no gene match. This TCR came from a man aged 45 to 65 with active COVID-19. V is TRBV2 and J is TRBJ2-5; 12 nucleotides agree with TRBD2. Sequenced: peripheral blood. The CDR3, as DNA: TGTGCCAGCACACTGACTAGCGGGGGCCAAGAGACCCAGTACTTC. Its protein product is CASTLTSGGQETQYF.